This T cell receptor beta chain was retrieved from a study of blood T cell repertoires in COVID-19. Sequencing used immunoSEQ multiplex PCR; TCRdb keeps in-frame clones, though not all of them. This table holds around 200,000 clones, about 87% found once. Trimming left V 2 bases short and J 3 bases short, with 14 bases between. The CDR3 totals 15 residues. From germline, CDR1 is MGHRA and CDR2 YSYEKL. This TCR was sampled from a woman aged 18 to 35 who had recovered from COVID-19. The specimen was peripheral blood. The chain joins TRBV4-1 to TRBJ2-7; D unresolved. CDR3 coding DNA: TGCGCCAGCAGCCAATCGCCCCAGAATTTCTACGAGCAGTACTTC. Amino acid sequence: CASSQSPQNFYEQYF.